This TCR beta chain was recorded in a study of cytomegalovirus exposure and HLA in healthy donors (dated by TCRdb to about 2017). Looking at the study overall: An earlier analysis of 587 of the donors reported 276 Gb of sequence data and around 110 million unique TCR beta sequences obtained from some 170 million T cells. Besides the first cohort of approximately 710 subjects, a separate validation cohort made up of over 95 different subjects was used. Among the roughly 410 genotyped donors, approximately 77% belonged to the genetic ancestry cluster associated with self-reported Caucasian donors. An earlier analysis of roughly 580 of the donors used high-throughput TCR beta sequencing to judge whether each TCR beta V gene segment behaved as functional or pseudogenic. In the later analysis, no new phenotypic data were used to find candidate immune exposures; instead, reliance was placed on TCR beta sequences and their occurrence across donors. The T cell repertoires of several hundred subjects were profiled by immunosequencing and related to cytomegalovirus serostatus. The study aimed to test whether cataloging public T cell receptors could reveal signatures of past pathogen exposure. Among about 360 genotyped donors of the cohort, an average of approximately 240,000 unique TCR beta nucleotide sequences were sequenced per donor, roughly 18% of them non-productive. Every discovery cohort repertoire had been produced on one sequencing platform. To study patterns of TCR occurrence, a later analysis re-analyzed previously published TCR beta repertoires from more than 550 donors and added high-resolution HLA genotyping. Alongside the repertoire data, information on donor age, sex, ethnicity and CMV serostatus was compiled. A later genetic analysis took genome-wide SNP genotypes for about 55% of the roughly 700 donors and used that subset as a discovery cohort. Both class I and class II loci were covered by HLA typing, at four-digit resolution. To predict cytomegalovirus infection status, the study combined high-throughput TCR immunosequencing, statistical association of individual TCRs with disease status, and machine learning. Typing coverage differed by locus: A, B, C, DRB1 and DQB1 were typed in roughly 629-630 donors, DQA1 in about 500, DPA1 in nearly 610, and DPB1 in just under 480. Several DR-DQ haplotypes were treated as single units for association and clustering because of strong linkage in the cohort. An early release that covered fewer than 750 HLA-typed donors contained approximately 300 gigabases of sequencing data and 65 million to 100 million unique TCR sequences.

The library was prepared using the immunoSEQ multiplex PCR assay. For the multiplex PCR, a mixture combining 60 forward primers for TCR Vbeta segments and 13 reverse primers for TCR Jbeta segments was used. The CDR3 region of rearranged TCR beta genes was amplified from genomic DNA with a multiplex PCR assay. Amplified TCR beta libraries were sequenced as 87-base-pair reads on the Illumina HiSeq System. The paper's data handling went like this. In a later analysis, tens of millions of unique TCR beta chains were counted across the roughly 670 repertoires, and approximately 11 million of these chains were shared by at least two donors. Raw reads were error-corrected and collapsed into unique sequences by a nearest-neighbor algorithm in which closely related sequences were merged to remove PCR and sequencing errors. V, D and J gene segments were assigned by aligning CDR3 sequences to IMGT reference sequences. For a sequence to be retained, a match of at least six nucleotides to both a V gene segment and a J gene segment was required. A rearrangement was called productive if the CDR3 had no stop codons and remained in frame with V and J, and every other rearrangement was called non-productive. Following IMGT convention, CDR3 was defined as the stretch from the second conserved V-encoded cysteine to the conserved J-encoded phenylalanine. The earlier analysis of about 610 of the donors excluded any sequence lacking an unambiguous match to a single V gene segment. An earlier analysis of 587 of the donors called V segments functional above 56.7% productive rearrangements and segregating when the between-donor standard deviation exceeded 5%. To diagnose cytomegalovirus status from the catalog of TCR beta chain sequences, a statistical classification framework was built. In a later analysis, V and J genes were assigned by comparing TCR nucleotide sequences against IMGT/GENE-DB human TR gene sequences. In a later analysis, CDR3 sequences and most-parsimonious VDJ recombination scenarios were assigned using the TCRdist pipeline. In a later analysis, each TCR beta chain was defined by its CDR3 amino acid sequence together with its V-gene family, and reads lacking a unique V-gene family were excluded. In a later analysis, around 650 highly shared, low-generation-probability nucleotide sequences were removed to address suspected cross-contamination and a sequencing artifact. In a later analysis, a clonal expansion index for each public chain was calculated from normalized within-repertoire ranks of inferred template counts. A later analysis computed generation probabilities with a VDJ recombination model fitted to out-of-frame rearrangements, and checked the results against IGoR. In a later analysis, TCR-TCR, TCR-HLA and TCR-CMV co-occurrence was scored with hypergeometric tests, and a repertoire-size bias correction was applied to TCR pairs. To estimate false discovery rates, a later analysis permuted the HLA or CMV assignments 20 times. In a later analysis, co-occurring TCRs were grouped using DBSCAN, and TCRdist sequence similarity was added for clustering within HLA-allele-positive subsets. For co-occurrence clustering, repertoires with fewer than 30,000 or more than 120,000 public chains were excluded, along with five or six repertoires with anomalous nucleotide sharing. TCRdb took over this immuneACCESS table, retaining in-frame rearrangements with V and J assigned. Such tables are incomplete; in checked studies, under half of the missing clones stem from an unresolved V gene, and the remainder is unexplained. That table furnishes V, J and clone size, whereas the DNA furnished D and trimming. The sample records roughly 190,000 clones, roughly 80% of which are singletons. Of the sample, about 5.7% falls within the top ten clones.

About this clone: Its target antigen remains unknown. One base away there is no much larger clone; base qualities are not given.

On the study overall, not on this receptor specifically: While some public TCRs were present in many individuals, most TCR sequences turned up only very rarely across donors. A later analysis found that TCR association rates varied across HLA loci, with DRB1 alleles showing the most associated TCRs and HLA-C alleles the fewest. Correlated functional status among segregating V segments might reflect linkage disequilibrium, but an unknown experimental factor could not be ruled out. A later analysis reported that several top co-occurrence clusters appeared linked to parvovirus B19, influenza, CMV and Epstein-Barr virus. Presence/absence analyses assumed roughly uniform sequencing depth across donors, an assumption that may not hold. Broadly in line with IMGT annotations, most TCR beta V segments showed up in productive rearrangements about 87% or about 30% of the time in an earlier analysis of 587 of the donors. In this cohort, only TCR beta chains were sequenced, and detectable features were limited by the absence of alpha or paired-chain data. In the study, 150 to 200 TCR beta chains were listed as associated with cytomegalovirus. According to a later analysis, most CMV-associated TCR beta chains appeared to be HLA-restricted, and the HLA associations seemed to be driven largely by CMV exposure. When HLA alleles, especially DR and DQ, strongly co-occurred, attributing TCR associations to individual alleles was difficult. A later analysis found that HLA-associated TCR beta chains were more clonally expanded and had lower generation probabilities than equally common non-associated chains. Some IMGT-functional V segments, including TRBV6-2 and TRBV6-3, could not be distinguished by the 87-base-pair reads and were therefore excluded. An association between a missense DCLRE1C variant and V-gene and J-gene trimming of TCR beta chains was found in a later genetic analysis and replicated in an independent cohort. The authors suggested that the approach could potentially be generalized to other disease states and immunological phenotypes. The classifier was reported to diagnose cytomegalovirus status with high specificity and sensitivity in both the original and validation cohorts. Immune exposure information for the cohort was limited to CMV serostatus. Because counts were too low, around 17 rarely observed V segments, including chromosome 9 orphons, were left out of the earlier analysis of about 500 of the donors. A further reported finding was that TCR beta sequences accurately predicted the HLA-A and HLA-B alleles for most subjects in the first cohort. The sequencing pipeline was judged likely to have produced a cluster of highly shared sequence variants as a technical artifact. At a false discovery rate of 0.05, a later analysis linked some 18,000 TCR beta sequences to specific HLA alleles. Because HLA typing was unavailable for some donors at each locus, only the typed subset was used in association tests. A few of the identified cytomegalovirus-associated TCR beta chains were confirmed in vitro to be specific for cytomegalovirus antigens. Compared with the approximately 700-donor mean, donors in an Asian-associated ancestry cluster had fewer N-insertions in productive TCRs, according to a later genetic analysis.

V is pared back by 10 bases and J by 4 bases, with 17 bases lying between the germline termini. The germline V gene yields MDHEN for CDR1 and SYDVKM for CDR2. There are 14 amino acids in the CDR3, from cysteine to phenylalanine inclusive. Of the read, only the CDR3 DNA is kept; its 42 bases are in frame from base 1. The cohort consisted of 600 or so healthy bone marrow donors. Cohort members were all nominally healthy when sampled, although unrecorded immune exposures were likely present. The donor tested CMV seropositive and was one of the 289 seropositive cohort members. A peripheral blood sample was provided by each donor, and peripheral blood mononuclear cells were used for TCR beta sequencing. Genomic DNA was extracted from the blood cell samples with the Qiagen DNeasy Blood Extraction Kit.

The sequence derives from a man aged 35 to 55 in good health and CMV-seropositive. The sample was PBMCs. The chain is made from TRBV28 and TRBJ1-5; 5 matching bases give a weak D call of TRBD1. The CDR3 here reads CATTRAGLNQPQHF. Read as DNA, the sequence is TGTGCCACTACCCGGGCAGGGCTTAATCAGCCCCAGCATTTT.